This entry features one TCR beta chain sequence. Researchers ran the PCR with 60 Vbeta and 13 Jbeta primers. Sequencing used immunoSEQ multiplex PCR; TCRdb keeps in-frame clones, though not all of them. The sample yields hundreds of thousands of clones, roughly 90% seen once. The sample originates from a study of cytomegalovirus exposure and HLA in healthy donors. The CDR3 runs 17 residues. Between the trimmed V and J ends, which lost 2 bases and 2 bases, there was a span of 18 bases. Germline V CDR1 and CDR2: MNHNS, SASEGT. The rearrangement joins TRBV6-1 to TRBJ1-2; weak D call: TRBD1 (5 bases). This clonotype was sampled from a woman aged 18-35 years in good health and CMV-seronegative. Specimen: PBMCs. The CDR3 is CASSELTGPVRNYGYTF. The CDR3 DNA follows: TGTGCCAGCAGTGAACTTACAGGTCCGGTTAGAAACTATGGCTACACCTTC.